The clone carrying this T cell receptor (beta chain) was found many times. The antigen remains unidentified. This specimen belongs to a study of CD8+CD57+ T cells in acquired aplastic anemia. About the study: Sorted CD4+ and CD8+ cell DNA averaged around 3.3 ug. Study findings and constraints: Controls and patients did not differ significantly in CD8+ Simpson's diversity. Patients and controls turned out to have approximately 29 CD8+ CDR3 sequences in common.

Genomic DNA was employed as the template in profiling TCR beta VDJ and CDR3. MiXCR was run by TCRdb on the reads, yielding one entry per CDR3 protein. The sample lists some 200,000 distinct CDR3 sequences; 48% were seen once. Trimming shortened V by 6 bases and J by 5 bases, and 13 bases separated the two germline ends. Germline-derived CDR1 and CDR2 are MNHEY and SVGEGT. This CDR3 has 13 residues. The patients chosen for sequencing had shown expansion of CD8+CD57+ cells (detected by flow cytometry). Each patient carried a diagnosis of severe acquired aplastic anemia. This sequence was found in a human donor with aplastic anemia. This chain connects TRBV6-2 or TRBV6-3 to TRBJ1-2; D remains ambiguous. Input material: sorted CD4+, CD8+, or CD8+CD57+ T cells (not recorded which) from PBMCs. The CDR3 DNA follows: TGTGCCAGCAGAGGTGTGGGATCGTATGGCTACACCTTC. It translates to CASRGVGSYGYTF.